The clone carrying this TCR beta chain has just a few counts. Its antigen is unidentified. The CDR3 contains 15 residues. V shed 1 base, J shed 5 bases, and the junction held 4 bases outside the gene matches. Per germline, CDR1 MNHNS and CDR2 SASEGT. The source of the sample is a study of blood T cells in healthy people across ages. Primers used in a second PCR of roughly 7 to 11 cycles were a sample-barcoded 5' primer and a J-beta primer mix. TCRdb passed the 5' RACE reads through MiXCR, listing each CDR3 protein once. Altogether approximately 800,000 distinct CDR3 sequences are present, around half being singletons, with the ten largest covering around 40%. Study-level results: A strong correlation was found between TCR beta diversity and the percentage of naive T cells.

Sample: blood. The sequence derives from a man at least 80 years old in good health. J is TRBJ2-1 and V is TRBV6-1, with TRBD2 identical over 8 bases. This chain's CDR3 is CASSEGLATHNEQFF. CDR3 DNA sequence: TGTGCCAGCAGTGAAGGACTAGCGACCCACAATGAGCAGTTCTTC.